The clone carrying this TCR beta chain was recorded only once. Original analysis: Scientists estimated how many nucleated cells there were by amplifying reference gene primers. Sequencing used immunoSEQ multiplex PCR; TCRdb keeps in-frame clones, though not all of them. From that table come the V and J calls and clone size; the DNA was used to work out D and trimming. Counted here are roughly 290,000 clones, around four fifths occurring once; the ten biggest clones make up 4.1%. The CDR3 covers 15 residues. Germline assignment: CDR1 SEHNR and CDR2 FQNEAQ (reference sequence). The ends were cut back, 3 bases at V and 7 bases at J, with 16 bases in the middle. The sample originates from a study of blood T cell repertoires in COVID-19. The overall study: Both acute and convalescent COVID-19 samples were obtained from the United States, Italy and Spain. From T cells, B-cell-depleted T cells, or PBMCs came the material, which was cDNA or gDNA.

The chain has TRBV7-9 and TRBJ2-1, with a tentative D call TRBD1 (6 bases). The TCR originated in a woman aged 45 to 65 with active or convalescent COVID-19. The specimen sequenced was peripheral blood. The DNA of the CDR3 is TGTGCCAGCAGCTTTAAACAGGGTTATGTGAATGAGCAGTTCTTC. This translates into CASSFKQGYVNEQFF. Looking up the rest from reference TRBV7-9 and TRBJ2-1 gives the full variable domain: DTGVSQNPRHKITKRGQNVTFRCDPISEHNRLYWYRQTLGQGPEFLTYFQNEAQLEKSRLLSDRFSAERPKGSFSTLEIQRTEQGDSAMYLCASSFKQGYVNEQFFGPGTRLTVL.